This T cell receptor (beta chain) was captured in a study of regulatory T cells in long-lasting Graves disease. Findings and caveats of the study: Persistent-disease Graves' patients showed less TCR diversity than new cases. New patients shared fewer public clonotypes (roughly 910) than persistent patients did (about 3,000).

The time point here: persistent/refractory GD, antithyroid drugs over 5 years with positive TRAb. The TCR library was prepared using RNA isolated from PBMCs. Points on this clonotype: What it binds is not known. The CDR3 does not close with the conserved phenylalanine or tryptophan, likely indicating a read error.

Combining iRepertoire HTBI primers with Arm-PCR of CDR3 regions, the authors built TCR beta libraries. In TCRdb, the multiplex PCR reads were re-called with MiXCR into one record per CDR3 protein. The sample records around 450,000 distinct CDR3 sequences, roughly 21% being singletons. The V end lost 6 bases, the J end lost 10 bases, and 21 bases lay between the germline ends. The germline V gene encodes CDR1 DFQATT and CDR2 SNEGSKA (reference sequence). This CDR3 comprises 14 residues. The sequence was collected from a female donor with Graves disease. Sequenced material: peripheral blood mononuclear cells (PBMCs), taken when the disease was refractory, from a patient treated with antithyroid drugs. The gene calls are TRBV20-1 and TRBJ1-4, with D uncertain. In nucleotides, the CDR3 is TGCAGTGCCCCTTTGGACCCGGATCTAGGAAAACTGTTTCTT. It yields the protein CSAPLDPDLGKLFL.